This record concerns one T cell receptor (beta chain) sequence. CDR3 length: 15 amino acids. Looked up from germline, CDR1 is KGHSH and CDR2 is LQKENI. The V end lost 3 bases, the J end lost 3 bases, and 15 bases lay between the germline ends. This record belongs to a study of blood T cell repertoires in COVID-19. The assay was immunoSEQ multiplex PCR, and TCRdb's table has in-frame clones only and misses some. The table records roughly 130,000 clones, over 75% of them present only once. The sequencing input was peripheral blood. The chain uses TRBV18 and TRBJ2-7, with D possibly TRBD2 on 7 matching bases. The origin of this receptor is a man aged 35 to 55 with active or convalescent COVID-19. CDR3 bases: TGTGCCAGCTCACCGGGAGGGGGTGGCCTCTACGAGCAGTACTTC. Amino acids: CASSPGGGGLYEQYF.